The 12 T cell receptor beta chains below all came from one sample that was sequenced in a study of T cell changes during pregnancy in multiple sclerosis. Assay used: immunoSEQ multiplex PCR; TCRdb lists only in-frame clones, some missing. The sample shows tens of thousands of clones, 85% to 95% of them seen only once. The sequencing used CD8+ T cells from peripheral blood mononuclear cells, collected after pregnancy. The receptors were sampled from a female donor with multiple sclerosis, enrolled in a pregnancy study.

By proportion, this clone is medium-sized. CDR3 sequence: CASSSTEGDTQYF. For the CDR3, the DNA is TGTGCCAGCAGCTCCACCGAGGGAGATACGCAGTATTTT. This chain joins TRBV13 and TRBJ2-3; weak D call: TRBD2 (5 bases). The CDR3 has 13 amino acids. The V end was cut by 4 bases, the J end by 5 bases, with 10 bases between. The V gene's germline CDR1 is PRHDT and CDR2 FYEKMQ (reference sequence).

The V call is TRBV4-2, the J call TRBJ2-3; 8 nucleotides align to TRBD2. CDR1 is LGHNA and CDR2 is YNFKEQ in the germline V gene. CDR3 length equals 15 residues. V lost 3 bases, J lost 4 bases, and 6 bases stayed unmatched. This chain's CDR3 is CASSQERGSADTQYF. As DNA, the CDR3 is TGTGCCAGCAGCCAGGAGCGGGGGTCGGCAGATACGCAGTATTTT.

The chain recombines TRBV10-3 with TRBJ2-1, with 9 bases lining up with TRBD1. The V and J ends lost 6 bases and 5 bases, in that order; junction bases with no gene match: 5. The length of the CDR3 is 14 residues. The germline V gene encodes CDR1 ENHRY and CDR2 SYGVKD. The CDR3 protein is CAIRPGQGHNEQFF. The DNA of the CDR3 is TGTGCCATCAGACCGGGACAGGGCCACAATGAGCAGTTCTTC.

This chain connects TRBV14 to TRBJ2-5; no reliable D call. CDR1 and CDR2 (germline): SGHDN, FVKESK. Trimming removed 1 base from V and 0 bases from J, with 6 bases in between. The CDR3 extends over 14 amino acids. CDR3 region: CASSQVLHQETQYF. The DNA of the CDR3 is TGTGCCAGCAGCCAAGTACTACACCAAGAGACCCAGTACTTC. The full variable domain, completed using reference TRBV14 and TRBJ2-5, is EAGVTQFPSHSVIEKGQTVTLRCDPISGHDNLYWYRRVMGKEIKFLLHFVKESKQDESGMPNNRFLAERTGGTYSTLKVQPAELEDSGVYFCASSQVLHQETQYFGPGTRLLVL.

The rearrangement uses TRBV7-9 and TRBJ2-1, with a possible D match to TRBD1 (6 bases). V was shortened by 5 bases and J by 1 base, with 15 bases between the two germline ends. Germline V gene lookup returns CDR1 SEHNR and CDR2 FQNEAQ (reference sequence). This CDR3 region has 16 residues. The CDR3 reads CASSPKQGESYNEQFF. CDR3 nucleotide sequence: TGTGCCAGCAGCCCTAAACAGGGTGAGTCCTACAATGAGCAGTTCTTC.

The rearrangement links TRBV6-1 to TRBJ1-1, with D unclear. Germline assignment: CDR1 MNHNS and CDR2 SASEGT. Trimming took off 4 bases at V and 11 bases at J, with 14 bases between the two ends. This CDR3 is 12 amino acids long. CDR3 region: CASSGWTGNAFF. CDR3 DNA: TGTGCCAGCAGTGGATGGACTGGGAACGCTTTCTTT.

V gene TRBV7-6 combines with J gene TRBJ2-5; D gene ambiguous. This CDR3 region has 15 residues. Trimming took 0 bases from V and 1 from J, leaving 9 bases between them. Germline V gene lookup returns CDR1 SGHVS and CDR2 FNYEAQ. The CDR3 DNA is TGTGCCAGCAGCTTAGCTTGGGCAGTCCAAGAGACCCAGTACTTC. Its protein is CASSLAWAVQETQYF.

The CDR3 spells CATSRGLAGGIGELFF. CDR3 in DNA: TGTGCCACCAGCAGAGGGCTAGCGGGGGGCATCGGGGAGCTGTTTTTT. The genes are TRBV15 and TRBJ2-2, with TRBD2 matching over 11 bases. Germline V lookup: CDR1 LNHNV, CDR2 YYDKDF (reference sequence). The ends lost 1 base at V and 7 bases at J; junction bases unmatched: 5. The CDR3 is 16 amino acids.

The V call is TRBV9, the J call TRBJ1-1; no clear D. Deletions cut 4 bases from V and 0 bases from J, with 7 bases between. The CDR3 is 13 residues long. Germline V lookup: CDR1 SGDLS, CDR2 YYNGEE. The chain's CDR3 is CASSPSVNTEAFF. CDR3 DNA sequence: TGTGCCAGCAGCCCTTCGGTGAACACTGAAGCTTTCTTT.

This chain uses TRBV27 with TRBJ1-2, with 9 positions matching TRBD1. The CDR3 sequence is 13 residues long. Trimming took 5 bases from V and 4 from J; bases not matched to a gene: 2. CDR1 is MNHEY and CDR2 is SMNVEV in the germline V gene (reference sequence). CDR3 nucleotides: TGTGCCAGCAGTGGGACAGGGCCCTATGGCTACACCTTC. Protein sequence: CASSGTGPYGYTF.

On this clone itself: At the DNA level, this CDR3 is encoded by other sequences in the same sample as well. The rearrangement joins TRBV29-1 to TRBJ1-2; D unresolved. Per germline, CDR1 SQVTM and CDR2 ANQGSEA. Trimming took off 4 bases at V and 4 bases at J, with 16 bases between the two ends. The CDR3 has 14 residues. The CDR3 reads CSVVRAREVYGYTF. DNA of the CDR3: TGCAGCGTTGTTAGGGCTCGGGAGGTCTATGGCTACACCTTC.

J is TRBJ1-4 and V is TRBV7-9; 7 bases align to TRBD1. The CDR3 has 15 residues. From germline, CDR1 is SEHNR and CDR2 FQNEAQ (reference sequence). The V and J ends lost 4 bases and 3 bases, in that order; junction bases with no gene match: 5. CDR3 sequence: CASSSRDRSNEKLFF. CDR3 in DNA: TGTGCCAGCAGCTCCCGGGACAGATCTAATGAAAAACTGTTTTTT.